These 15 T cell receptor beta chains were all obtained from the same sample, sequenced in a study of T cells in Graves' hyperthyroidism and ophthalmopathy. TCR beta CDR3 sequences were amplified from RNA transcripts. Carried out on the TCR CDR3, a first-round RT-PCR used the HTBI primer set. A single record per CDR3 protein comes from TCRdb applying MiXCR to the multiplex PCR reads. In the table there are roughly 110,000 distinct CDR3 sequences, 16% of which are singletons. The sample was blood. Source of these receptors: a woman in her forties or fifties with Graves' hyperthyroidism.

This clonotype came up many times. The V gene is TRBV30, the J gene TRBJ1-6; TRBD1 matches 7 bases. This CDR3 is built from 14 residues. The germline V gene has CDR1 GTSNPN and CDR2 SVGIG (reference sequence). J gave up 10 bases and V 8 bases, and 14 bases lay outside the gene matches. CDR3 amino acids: CAGTRDSVGSPLHF. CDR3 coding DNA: TGTGCCGGGACCCGGGACAGCGTTGGGTCACCCCTCCACTTT. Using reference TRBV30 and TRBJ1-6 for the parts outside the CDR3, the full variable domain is SQTIHQWPATLVQPVGSPLSLECTVEGTSNPNLYWYRQAAGRGLQLLFYSVGIGQISSEVPQNLSASRPQDRQFILSSKKLLLSDSGFYLCAGTRDSVGSPLHFGNGTRLTVT.

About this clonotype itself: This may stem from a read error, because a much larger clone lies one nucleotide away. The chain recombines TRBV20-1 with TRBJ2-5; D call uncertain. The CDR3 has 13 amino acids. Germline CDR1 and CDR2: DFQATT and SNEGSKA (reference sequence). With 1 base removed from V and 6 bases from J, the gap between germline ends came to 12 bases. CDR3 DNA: TGCAGTGCTAGAGGAACGATACAAAAGACCCAGTACTTC. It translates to CSARGTIQKTQYF.

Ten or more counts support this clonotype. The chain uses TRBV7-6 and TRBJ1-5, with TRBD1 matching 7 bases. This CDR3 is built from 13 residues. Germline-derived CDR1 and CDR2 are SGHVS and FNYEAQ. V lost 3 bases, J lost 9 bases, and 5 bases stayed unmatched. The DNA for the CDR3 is TGTGCCAGCAGCTTGGACAGGTCGGGGCCCCAGCATTTT. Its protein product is CASSLDRSGPQHF.

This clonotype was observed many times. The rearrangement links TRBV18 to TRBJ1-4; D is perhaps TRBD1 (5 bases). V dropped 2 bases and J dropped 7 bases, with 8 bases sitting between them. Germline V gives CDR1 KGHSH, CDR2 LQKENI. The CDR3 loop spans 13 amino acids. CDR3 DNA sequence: TGTGCCAGCTCACCAGACAGCCCTGAAAAACTGTTTTTT. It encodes CASSPDSPEKLFF.

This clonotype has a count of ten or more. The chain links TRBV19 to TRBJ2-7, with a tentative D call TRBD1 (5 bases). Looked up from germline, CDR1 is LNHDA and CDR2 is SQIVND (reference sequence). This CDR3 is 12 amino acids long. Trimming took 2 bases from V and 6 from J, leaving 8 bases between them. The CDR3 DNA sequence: TGTGCCAGTAGTATAAGGGGATCCGAGCAGTACTTC. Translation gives CASSIRGSEQYF.

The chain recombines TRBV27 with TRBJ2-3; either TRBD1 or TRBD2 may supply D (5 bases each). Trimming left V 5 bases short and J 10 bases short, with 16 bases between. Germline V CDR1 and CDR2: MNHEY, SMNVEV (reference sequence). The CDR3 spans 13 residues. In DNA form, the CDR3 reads TGTGCCAGCAGTGGGGGTGAATTGGTGGCGCAGTATTTT. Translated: CASSGGELVAQYF.

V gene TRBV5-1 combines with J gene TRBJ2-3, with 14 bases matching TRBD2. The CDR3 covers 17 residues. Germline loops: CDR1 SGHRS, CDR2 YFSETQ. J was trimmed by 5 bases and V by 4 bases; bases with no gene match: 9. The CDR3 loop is CASSNTAGLAGEDTQYF. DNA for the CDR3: TGCGCCAGCAGCAACACTGCGGGACTAGCGGGAGAAGATACGCAGTATTTT. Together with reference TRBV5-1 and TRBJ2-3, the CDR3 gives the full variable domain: KAGVTQTPRYLIKTRGQQVTLSCSPISGHRSVSWYQQTPGQGLQFLFEYFSETQRNKGNFPGRFSGRQFSNSRSEMNVSTLELGDSALYLCASSNTAGLAGEDTQYFGPGTRLTVL.

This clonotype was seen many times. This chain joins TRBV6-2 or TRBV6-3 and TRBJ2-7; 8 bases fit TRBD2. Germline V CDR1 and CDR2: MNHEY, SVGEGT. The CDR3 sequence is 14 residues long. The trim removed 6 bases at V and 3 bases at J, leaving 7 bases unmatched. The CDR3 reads CASSLLAGFYEQYF. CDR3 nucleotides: TGTGCCAGCAGCCTTCTAGCGGGTTTCTACGAGCAGTACTTC.

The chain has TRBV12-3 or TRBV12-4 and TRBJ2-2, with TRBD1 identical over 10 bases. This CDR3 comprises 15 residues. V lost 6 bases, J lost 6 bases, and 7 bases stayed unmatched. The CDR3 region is CASSLRDRGAGELFF. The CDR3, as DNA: TGTGCCAGCAGCCTCCGGGACAGGGGAGCCGGGGAGCTGTTTTTT.

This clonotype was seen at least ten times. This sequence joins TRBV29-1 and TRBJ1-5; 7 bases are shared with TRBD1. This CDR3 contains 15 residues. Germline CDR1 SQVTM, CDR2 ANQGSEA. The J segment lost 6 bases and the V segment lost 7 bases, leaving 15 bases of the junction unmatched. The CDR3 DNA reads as TGCAGCGCTGCAGTAGGGACAGCTCAGGGTCAGCCCCAGCATTTT. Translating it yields CSAAVGTAQGQPQHF.

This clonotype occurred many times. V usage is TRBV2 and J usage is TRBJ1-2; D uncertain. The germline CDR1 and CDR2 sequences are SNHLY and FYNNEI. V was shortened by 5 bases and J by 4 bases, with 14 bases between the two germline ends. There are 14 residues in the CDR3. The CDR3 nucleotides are TGTGCCAGCAGTTTTTTGTCAGAGTCCTATGGCTACACCTTC. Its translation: CASSFLSESYGYTF.

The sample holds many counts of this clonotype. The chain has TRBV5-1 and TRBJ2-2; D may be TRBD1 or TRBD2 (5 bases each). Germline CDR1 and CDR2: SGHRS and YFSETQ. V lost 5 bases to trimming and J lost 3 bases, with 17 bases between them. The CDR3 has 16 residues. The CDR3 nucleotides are TGCGCCAGCAGAACTGGGACCCAAACTTACACCGGGGAGCTGTTTTTT. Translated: CASRTGTQTYTGELFF.

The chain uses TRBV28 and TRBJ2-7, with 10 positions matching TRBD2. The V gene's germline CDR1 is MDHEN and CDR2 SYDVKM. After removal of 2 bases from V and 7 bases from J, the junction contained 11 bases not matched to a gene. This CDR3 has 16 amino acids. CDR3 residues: CASSLPTSGLLGEQYF. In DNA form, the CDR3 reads TGTGCCAGCAGTTTACCGACTAGCGGGTTGCTTGGGGAGCAGTACTTC. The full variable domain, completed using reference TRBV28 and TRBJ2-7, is DVKVTQSSRYLVKRTGEKVFLECVQDMDHENMFWYRQDPGLGLRLIYFSYDVKMKEKGDIPEGYSVSREKKERFSLILESASTNQTSMYLCASSLPTSGLLGEQYFGPGTRLTVT.

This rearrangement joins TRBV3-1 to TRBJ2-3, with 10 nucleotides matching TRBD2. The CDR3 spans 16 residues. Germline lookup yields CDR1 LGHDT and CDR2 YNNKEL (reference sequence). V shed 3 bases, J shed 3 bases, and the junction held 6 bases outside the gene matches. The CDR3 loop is CASSHLAGASTDTQYF. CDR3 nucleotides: TGTGCCAGCAGCCACCTAGCGGGAGCAAGTACAGATACGCAGTATTTT.

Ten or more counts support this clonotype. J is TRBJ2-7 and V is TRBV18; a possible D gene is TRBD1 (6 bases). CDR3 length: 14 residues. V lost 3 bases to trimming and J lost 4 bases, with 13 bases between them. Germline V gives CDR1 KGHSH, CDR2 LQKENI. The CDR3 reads CASSPPGQRYEQYF. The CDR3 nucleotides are TGTGCCAGCTCACCCCCGGGACAAAGGTACGAGCAGTACTTC. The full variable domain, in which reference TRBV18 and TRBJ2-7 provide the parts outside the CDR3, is NAGVMQNPRHLVRRRGQEARLRCSPMKGHSHVYWYRQLPEEGLKFMVYLQKENIIDESGMPKERFSAEFPKEGPSILRIQQVVRGDSAAYFCASSPPGQRYEQYFGPGTRLTVT.